The clone carrying this TCR beta chain was seen ten or more times. Its antigen is still unknown. With the read ending 3 residues before the CDR3 end, the germline J gene is used to fill in that end. This sample stems from a study of T cell clonality in common variable immunodeficiency. Study results and limitations: Compared with controls, CVID subjects had fewer shared TCRbeta clones.

Equal genomic DNA amounts from CVID and control samples were sequenced. Only in-frame clones appear in the TCRdb table, and some are missing; sequencing was by immunoSEQ multiplex PCR. The data show about 74,000 clones, none appearing only once, with 0.75% to 1% held by the ten largest. CDR1 is SEHNR and CDR2 is FQNEAQ in the germline V gene (reference sequence). The ends lost 5 bases at V and 6 bases at J; junction bases unmatched: 2. The CDR3 runs 12 residues. Most patients and controls had Caucasian heritage. Sequenced: peripheral blood mononuclear cells. The receptor was isolated from a person aged 18 to 75 in good health. The rearrangement links TRBV7-9 to TRBJ1-2; 8 positions match TRBD1. CDR3 in amino acids: CASSPDRDGYTF. CDR3 DNA (partial): TGTGCCAGCAGCCCGGACAGGGATGGC.